The subject of this entry is one TCR beta chain. The target antigen is unknown. Investigators reverse transcribed all isolated RNA, so they sequenced expressed TCRB transcripts. The repertoire was sequenced with immunoSEQ multiplex PCR; TCRdb's copy has only in-frame clones and lacks some. The sample contains some 170,000 clones, around 63% of which appear only once. Per the germline V gene, CDR1 is SQVTM and CDR2 is ANQGSEA. V was pared by 6 bases and J by 1 base, with 10 bases between. The CDR3 runs 13 residues. This entry is derived from a study of beta chain features in type 1 diabetes. Overall study findings and caveats: Within each of all four CD4+ subsets, Type 1 diabetes patients had TCRB CDR3s that were moderately but significantly shorter. Cells with high TCR expression could be over-represented by cDNA sequencing. Insertions were fewer and deletions more numerous at VDJ junctions in type 1 diabetes patients.

A single heparinised blood sample, averaging roughly 0.11 L, was obtained per donor. Cells sorted by CD45RO/CCR7/CD25/CD127/CD95/CD27 comprised CD4+ naive, central memory, regulatory and stem cell-like memory cells. Sequences were obtained from naive CD4+ T cells from blood. The chain combines TRBV29-1 with TRBJ2-1; a weak D match, TRBD1 (6 bases). The clonotype comes from a man in his thirties or forties with type 1 diabetes. DNA of the CDR3: TGCAGCGTGAGGGGGTCGTCCTACAATGAGCAGTTCTTC. The encoded protein is CSVRGSSYNEQFF.